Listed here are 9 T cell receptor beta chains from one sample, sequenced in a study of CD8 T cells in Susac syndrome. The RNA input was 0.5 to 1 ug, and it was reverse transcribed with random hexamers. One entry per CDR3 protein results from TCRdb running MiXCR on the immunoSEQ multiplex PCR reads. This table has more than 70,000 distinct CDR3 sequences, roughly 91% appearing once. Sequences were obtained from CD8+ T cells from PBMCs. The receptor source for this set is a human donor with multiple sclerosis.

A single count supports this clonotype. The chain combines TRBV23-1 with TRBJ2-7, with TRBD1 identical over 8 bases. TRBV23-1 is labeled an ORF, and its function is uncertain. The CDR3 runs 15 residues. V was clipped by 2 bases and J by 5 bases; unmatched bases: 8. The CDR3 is CASSQGQGRRNEQYF. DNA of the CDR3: TGCGCCAGCAGTCAAGGACAGGGACGTCGGAACGAGCAGTACTTC.

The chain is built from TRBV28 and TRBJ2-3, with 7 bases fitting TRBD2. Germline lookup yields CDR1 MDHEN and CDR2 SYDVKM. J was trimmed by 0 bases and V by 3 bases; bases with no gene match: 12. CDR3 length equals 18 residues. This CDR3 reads CASSFVAGDPLSTDTQYF. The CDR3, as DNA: TGTGCCAGCAGTTTTGTTGCGGGAGACCCTTTGAGCACAGATACGCAGTATTTT. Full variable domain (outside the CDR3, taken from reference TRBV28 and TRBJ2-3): DVKVTQSSRYLVKRTGEKVFLECVQDMDHENMFWYRQDPGLGLRLIYFSYDVKMKEKGDIPEGYSVSREKKERFSLILESASTNQTSMYLCASSFVAGDPLSTDTQYFGPGTRLTVL.

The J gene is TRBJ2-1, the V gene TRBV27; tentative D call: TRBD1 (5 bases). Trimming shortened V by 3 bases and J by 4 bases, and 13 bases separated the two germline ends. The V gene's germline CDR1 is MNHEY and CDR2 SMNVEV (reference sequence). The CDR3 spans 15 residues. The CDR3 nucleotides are TGTGCCAGCAGTTTGGGGCCTACCCTATACAATGAGCAGTTCTTC. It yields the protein CASSLGPTLYNEQFF.

CDR3 sequence (DNA): TGTGCCAGCAGCCAACGACAGGGGTACTACGAGCAGTACTTC. Protein sequence: CASSQRQGYYEQYF. This chain connects TRBV14 to TRBJ2-7, with 8 bases aligning to TRBD1. Germline V gene sequence: CDR1 SGHDN, CDR2 FVKESK. V shed 2 bases and J 3 bases; nucleotides not matched to a gene: 3. The CDR3 loop spans 14 amino acids.

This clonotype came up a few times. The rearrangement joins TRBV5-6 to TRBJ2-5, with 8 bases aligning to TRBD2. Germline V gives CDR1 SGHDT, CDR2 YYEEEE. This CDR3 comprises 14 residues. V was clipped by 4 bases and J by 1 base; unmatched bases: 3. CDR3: CASSLGTSQETQYF. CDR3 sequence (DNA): TGTGCCAGCAGCCTGGGGACTAGCCAAGAGACCCAGTACTTC.

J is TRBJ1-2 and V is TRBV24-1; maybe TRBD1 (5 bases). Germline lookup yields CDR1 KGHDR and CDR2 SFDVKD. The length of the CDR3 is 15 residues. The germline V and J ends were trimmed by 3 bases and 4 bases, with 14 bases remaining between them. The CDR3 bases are TGTGCCACCAGTGATGGATTGGGGGGGACCTATGGCTACACCTTC. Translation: CATSDGLGGTYGYTF.

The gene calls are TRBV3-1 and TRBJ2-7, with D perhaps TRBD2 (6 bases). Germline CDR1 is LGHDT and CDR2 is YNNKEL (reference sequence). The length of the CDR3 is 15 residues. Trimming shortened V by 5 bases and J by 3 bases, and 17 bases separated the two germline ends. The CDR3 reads CASSTDVGAGYEQYF. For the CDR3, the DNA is TGTGCCAGCAGCACGGACGTTGGAGCGGGCTACGAGCAGTACTTC.

The CDR3 coding sequence is TGTGCCAGCAGCCAAGAAGTGCCTGGCGGGAATCAGCCCCAGCATTTT. Translation gives CASSQEVPGGNQPQHF. The chain couples TRBV3-1 to TRBJ1-5; D ambiguous. V was cut by 0 bases and J by 4 bases, with 13 bases left in between. The germline gives CDR1 LGHDT, CDR2 YNNKEL (reference sequence). This CDR3 contains 16 residues. Full variable domain (outside the CDR3, taken from reference TRBV3-1 and TRBJ1-5): DTAVSQTPKYLVTQMGNDKSIKCEQNLGHDTMYWYKQDSKKFLKIMFSYNNKELIINETVPNRFSPKSPDKAHLNLHINSLELGDSAVYFCASSQEVPGGNQPQHFGDGTRLSIL.

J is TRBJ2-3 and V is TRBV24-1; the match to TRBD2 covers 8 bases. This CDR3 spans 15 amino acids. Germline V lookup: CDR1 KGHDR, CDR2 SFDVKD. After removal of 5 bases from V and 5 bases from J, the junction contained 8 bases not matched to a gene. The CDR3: CATSGTGGRGDTQYF. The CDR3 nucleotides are TGTGCCACCAGTGGGACGGGGGGGCGGGGAGATACGCAGTATTTT.